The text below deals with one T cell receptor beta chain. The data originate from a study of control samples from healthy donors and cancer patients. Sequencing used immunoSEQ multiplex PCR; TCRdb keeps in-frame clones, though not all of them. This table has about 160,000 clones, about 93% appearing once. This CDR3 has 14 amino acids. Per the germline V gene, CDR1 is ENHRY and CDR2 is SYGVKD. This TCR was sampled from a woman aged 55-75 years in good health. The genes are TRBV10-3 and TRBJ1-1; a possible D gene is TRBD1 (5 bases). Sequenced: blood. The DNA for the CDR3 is TGTGCTATCGCCTTGGAGGGACGGAACACTGAAGCTTTCTTT. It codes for CAIALEGRNTEAFF.